This TCR beta chain was captured in a study of cytomegalovirus exposure and HLA in healthy donors. For the study at large: Earlier findings included roughly 100 million unique TCR beta sequences obtained from about 170 million T cells. Unique TCRs numbering some 80 million, obtained from HLA-typed donors, made up an early data release. Ancestry clustering placed around four fifths of approximately 420 genotyped donors in the Caucasian-associated cluster.

The PCR was carried out with 60 Vbeta primers and 13 Jbeta primers. Assay used: immunoSEQ multiplex PCR; TCRdb lists only in-frame clones, some missing. The sample features tens of thousands of clones, with approximately 6% in its top ten. The sequence came from a human donor in good health. Sequencing used PBMCs.

This CDR3 is CASSIGSAGYNEQFF. CDR3 in DNA: TGTGCCAGTAGTATCGGGTCCGCGGGGTACAATGAGCAGTTCTTC. This sequence joins TRBV19 and TRBJ2-1, with D possibly TRBD2 on 6 matching bases. The CDR3 covers 15 residues. The germline CDR1 and CDR2 sequences are LNHDA and SQIVND (reference sequence). V was shortened by 3 bases and J by 4 bases, with 13 bases between the two germline ends.